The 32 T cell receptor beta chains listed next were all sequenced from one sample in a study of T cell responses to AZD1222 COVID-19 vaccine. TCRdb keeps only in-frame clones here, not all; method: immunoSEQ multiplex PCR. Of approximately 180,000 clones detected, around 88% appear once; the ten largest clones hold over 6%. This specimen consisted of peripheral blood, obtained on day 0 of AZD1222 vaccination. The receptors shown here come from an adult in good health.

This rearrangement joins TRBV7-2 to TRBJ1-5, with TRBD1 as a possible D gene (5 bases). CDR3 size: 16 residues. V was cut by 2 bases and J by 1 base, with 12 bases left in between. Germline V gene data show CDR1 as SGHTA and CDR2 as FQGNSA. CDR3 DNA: TGTGCCAGCAGCTTATGGGGGGGTACAAGCAATCAGCCCCAGCATTTT. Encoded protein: CASSLWGGTSNQPQHF. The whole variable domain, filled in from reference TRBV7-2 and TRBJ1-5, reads GAGVSQSPSNKVTEKGKDVELRCDPISGHTALYWYRQSLGQGLEFLIYFQGNSAPDKSGLPSDRFSAERTGGSVSTLTIQRTQQEDSAVYLCASSLWGGTSNQPQHFGDGTRLSIL.

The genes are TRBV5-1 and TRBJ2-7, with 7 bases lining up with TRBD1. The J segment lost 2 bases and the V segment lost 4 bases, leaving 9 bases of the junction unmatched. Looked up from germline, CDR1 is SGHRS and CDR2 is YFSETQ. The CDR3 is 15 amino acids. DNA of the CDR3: TGCGCCAGCAGCCCGGACAGGACGGGCACCTACGAGCAGTACTTC. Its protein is CASSPDRTGTYEQYF. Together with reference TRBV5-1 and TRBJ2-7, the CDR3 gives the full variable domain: KAGVTQTPRYLIKTRGQQVTLSCSPISGHRSVSWYQQTPGQGLQFLFEYFSETQRNKGNFPGRFSGRQFSNSRSEMNVSTLELGDSALYLCASSPDRTGTYEQYFGPGTRLTVT.

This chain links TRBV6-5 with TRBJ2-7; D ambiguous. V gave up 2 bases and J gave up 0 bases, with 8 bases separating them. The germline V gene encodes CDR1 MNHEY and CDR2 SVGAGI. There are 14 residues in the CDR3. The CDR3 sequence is CASSYGRNSYEQYF. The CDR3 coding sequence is TGTGCCAGCAGTTACGGCAGGAACTCCTACGAGCAGTACTTC.

The CDR3 bases are TGTGCCACCAGCAGAGATAGCGGGACAGCCATCTACAATGAGCAGTTCTTC. Residues: CATSRDSGTAIYNEQFF. The rearrangement links TRBV15 to TRBJ2-1, with a weak D call TRBD2 (8 bases). Trimming cost V 0 bases and J 3 bases, with 15 bases left between them. Germline CDR1 is LNHNV and CDR2 is YYDKDF (reference sequence). This CDR3 is built from 17 residues.

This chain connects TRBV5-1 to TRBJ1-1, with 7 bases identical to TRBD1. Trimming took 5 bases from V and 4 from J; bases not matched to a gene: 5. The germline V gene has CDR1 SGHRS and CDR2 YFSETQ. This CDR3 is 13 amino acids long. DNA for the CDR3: TGCGCCAGCAGGGAACAGGGGCGCACTGAAGCTTTCTTT. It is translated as CASREQGRTEAFF.

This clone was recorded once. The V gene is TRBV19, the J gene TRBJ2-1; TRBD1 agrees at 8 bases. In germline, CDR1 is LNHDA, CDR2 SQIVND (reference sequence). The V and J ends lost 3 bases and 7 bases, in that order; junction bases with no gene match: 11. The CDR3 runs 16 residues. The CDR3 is CASSIIVTGVRNEQFF. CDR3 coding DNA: TGTGCCAGTAGTATTATAGTGACAGGGGTTCGGAATGAGCAGTTCTTC.

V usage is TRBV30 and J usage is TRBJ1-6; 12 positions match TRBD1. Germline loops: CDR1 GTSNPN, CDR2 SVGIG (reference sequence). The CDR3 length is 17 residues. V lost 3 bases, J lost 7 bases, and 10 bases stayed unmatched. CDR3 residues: CAWRGGQGASLNSPLHF. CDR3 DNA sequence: TGTGCCTGGAGGGGGGGACAGGGGGCTTCCTTAAATTCACCCCTCCACTTT.

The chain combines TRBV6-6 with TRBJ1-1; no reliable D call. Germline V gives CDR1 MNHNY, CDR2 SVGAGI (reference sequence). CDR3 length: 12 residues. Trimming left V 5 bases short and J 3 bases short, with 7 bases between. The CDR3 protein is CASSNRDTEAFF. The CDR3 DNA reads TGTGCCAGCAGTAACCGGGACACTGAAGCTTTCTTT.

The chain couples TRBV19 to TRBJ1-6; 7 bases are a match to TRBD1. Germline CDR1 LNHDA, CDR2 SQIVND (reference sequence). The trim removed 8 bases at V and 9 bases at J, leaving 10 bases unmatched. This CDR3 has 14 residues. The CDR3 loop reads CASRLDRTVSPLHF. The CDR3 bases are TGTGCCAGTCGATTGGACAGGACTGTTTCACCCCTCCACTTT.

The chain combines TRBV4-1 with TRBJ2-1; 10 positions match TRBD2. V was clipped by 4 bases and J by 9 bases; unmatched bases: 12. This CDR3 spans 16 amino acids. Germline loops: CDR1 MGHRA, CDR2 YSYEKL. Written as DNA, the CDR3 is TGCGCCAGCAGCCTTGAGCGGGGGGGTATACAGGGTGAGCAGTTCTTC. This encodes CASSLERGGIQGEQFF.

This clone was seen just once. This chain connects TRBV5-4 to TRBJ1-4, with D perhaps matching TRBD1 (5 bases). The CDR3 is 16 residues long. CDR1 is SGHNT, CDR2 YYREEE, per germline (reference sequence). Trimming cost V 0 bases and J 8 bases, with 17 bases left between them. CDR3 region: CASSLEFGGAGEKLFF. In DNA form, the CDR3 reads TGTGCCAGCAGCTTGGAATTTGGGGGAGCGGGCGAAAAACTGTTTTTT.

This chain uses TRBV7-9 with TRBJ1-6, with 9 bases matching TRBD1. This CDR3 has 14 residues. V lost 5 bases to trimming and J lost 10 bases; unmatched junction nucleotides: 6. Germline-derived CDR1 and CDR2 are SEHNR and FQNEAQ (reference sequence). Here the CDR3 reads CASSLGQGGSPLHF. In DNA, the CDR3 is TGTGCCAGCAGCCTGGGACAGGGAGGCTCACCCCTCCACTTT.

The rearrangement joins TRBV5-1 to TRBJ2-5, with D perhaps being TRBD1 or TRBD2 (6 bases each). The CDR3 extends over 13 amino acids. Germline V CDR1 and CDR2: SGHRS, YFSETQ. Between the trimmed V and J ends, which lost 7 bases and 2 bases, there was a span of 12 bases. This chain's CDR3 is CASGRGRQETQYF. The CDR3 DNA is TGCGCCAGCGGAAGGGGGAGGCAAGAGACCCAGTACTTC. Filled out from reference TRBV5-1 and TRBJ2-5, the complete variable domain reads KAGVTQTPRYLIKTRGQQVTLSCSPISGHRSVSWYQQTPGQGLQFLFEYFSETQRNKGNFPGRFSGRQFSNSRSEMNVSTLELGDSALYLCASGRGRQETQYFGPGTRLLVL.

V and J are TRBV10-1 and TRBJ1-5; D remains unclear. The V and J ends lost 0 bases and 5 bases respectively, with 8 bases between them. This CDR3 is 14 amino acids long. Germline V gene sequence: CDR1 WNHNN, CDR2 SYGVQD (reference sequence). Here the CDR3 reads CASSESSSDQPQHF. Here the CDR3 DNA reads TGCGCCAGCAGTGAGTCAAGCTCGGATCAGCCCCAGCATTTT.

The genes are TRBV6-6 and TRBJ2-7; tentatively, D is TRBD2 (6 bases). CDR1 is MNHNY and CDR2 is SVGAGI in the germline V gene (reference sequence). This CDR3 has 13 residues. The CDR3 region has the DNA TGTGCTTCTGGAGGGCAGGACTCCTACGAGCAGTACTTC. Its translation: CASGGQDSYEQYF.

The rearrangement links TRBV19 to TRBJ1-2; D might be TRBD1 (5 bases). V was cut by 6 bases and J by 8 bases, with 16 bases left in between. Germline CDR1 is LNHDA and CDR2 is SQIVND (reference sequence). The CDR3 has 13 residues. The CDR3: CASRDQGKGGYTF. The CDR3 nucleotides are TGTGCCAGTAGAGACCAGGGAAAGGGCGGCTACACCTTC.

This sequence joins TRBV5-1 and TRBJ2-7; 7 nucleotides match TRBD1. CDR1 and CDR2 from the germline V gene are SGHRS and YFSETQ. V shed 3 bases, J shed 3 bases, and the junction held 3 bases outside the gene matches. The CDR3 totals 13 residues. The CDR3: CASSSRQGYEQYF. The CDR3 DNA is TGCGCCAGCAGCTCGCGACAGGGCTACGAGCAGTACTTC.

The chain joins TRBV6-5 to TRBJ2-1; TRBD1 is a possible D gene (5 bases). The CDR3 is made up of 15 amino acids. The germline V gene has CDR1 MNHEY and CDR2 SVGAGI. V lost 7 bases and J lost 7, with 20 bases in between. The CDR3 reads CASTPPPQRGNEQFF. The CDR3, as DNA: TGTGCCAGCACCCCTCCACCCCAAAGGGGAAATGAGCAGTTCTTC.

DNA of the CDR3: TGCGCCAGCAGCCCGGGCGGTATGAACACTGAAGCTTTCTTT. Amino acids: CASSPGGMNTEAFF. The chain has TRBV5-1 and TRBJ1-1; unclear D gene. CDR1 SGHRS and CDR2 YFSETQ come from the germline V gene. This CDR3 is 14 amino acids long. Trimming took 4 bases from V and 0 from J, leaving 10 bases between them.

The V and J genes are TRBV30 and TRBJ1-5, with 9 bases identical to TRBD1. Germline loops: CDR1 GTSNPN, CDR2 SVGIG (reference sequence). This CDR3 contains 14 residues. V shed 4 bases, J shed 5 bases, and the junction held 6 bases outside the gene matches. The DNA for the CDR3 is TGTGCCTGGACCCCGGGACAGGGTTATCAGCCCCAGCATTTT. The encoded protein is CAWTPGQGYQPQHF.

CDR3 sequence reads: CASSLGVYDEQFF. The CDR3 nucleotides read TGTGCCAGCAGCTTAGGGGTGTACGATGAGCAGTTCTTC. The chain links TRBV7-9 to TRBJ2-1, with D uncertain. Germline V gene sequence: CDR1 SEHNR, CDR2 FQNEAQ (reference sequence). The V gene lost 1 base and the J gene lost 8 bases, with 9 bases spanning the gap. The CDR3 length is 13 residues.

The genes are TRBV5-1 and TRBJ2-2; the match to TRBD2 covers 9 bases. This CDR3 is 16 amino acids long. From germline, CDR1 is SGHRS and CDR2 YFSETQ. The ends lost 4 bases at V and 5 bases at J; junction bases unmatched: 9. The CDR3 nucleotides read TGCGCCAGCAGCGACTCTAGCGGGGAGGGAACCGGGGAGCTGTTTTTT. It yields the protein CASSDSSGEGTGELFF.

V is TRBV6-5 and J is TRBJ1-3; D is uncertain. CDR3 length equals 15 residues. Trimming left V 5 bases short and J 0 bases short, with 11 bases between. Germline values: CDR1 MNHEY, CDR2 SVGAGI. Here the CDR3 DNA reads TGTGCCAGCAGTCAGACGGCGGACTCTGGAAACACCATATATTTT. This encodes CASSQTADSGNTIYF.

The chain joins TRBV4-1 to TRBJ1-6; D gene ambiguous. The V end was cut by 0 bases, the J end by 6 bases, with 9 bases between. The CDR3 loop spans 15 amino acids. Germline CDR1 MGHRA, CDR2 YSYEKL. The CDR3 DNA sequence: TGCGCCAGCAGCCAAGAAAGGACTATTAATTCACCCCTCCACTTT. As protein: CASSQERTINSPLHF.

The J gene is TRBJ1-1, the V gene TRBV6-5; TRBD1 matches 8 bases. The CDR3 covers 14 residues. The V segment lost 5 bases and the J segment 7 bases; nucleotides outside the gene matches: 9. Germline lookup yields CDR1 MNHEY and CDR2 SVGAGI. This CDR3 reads CASSPTDRENEAFF. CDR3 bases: TGTGCCAGCAGTCCTACGGACAGGGAAAATGAAGCTTTCTTT.

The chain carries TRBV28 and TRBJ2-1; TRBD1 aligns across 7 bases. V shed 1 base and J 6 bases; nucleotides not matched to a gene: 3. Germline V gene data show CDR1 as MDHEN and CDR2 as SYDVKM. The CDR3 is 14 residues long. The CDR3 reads CASSLFRGRNEQFF. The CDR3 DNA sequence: TGTGCCAGCAGTTTATTTAGGGGGCGCAATGAGCAGTTCTTC.

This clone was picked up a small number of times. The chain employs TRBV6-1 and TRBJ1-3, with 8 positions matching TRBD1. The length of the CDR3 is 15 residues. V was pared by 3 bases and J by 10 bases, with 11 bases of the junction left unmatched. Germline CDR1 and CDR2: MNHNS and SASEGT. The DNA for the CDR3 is TGTGCCAGCAGTGATAGGACAGGGAAACCTTCGACCATATATTTT. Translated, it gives CASSDRTGKPSTIYF.

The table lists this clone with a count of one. The CDR3 protein is CASSQEVDRGQAFF. The CDR3 DNA reads TGTGCCAGCAGCCAAGAAGTGGACAGGGGACAAGCTTTCTTT. This chain connects TRBV3-1 (or the pseudogene TRBV3-2) to TRBJ1-1; the match to TRBD1 covers 9 bases. The J segment lost 9 bases and the V segment lost 0 bases, leaving 5 bases of the junction unmatched. CDR1 is LGHDT and CDR2 is YNNKEL in the germline V gene (reference sequence). This CDR3 is built from 14 residues.

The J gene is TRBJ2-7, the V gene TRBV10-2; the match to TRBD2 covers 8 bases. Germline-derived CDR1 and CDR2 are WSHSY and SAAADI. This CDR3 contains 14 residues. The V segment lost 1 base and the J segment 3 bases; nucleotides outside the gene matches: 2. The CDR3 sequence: CASSELAGRYEQYF. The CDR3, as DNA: TGCGCCAGCAGTGAGTTAGCGGGGCGCTACGAGCAGTACTTC.

For the CDR3, the DNA is TGCGCCAGCAGATACGGGACAGGGTCCTACGAGCAGTACTTC. Its protein product is CASRYGTGSYEQYF. The chain recombines TRBV5-1 with TRBJ2-7, with 9 nucleotides matching TRBD1. This CDR3 spans 14 amino acids. Trimming took 5 bases from V and 1 from J; bases not matched to a gene: 4. Looked up from germline, CDR1 is SGHRS and CDR2 is YFSETQ.

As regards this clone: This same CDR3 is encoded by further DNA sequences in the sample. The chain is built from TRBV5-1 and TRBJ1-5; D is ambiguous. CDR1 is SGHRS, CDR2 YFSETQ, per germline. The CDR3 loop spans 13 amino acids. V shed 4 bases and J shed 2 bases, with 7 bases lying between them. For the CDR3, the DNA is TGCGCCAGCAGCCTGGATGGCAATCAGCCCCAGCATTTT. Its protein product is CASSLDGNQPQHF. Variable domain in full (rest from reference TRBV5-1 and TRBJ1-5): KAGVTQTPRYLIKTRGQQVTLSCSPISGHRSVSWYQQTPGQGLQFLFEYFSETQRNKGNFPGRFSGRQFSNSRSEMNVSTLELGDSALYLCASSLDGNQPQHFGDGTRLSIL.

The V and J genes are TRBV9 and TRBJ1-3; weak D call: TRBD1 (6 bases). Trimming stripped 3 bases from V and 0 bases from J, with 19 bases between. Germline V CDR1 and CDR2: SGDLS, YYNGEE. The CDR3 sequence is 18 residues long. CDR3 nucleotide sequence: TGTGCCAGCAGCGCTAGGGGGAACCCGGGAGTCTCTGGAAACACCATATATTTT. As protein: CASSARGNPGVSGNTIYF.